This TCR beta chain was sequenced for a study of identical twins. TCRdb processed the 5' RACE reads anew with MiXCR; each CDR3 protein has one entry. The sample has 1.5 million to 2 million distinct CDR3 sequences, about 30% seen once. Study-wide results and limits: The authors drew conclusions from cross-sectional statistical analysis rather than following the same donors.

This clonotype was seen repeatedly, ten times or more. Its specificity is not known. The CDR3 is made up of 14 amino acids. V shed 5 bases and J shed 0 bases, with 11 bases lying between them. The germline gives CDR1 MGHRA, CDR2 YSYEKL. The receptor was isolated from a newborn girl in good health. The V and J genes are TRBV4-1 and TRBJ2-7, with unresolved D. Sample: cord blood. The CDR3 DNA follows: TGCGCCAGCAGCTTCAGGATAAGCTCCTACGAGCAGTACTTC. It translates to CASSFRISSYEQYF.